One and the same sample provided the 21 T cell receptor beta chains below, sequenced in a study of blood T cells in healthy people across ages. Then a second PCR, running about 7 to 11 cycles, was carried out with a sample-barcoded 5' primer and a J-beta primer mix. From the 5' RACE reads, TCRdb called clonotypes with MiXCR, one entry per CDR3 protein. The table lists over a million distinct CDR3 sequences, approximately 25% of them singletons, with around 0.75% in the top ten. These records were also assigned to another study, of T cells of mothers and their children.

The sequenced sample was blood. These receptors were collected from a girl aged 2-15 years in good health.

This clonotype was counted only a few times. The CDR3 nucleotides read TGTGCCAGCTCACCTGGGGACAGGGCCTCCTCTGGCTACACCTTC. Translation: CASSPGDRASSGYTF. This chain joins TRBV18 and TRBJ1-2; 9 bases match TRBD1. The CDR3 runs to 15 residues. Germline assignment: CDR1 KGHSH and CDR2 LQKENI. The V gene end was trimmed by 3 bases and the J gene end by 7 bases; junction bases not matched to a gene: 9.

As for this clonotype: A much more abundant neighbour one base away suggests this may be a read error. No conserved phenylalanine or tryptophan ends this CDR3, so it is likely a read error. CDR3 protein: CASSSRFGNEFGETQYS. The CDR3 DNA sequence: TGTGCCAGCAGTTCCCGCTTCGGCAACGAATTTGGGGAGACCCAGTACTCC. This chain joins TRBV28 and TRBJ2-5; no clear D gene. The CDR3 totals 17 residues. Trimming stripped 4 bases from V and 5 bases from J, with 23 bases between. Per germline, CDR1 MDHEN and CDR2 SYDVKM.

This clonotype came up a few times. The rearrangement joins TRBV11-3 to TRBJ2-3, with D possibly matching TRBD2 (7 bases). Between the trimmed V and J ends, which lost 5 bases and 0 bases, there was a span of 21 bases. Germline CDR1 and CDR2: SGHNT and YENEEA. This CDR3 is built from 18 residues. This chain's CDR3 is CASSEEGMRGPSTDTQYF. As DNA, the CDR3 is TGTGCCAGCAGCGAAGAAGGTATGCGGGGGCCGAGCACAGATACGCAGTATTTT.

The table lists this clonotype with a few counts. The rearrangement uses TRBV4-1 and TRBJ2-1; TRBD2 is a possible D gene (5 bases). The J call may not be correct, given that the DNA end is closer to TRBJ2-5. The CDR3 runs to 14 residues. Germline values: CDR1 MGHRA, CDR2 YSYEKL. CDR3 in amino acids: CASSQGYGKETQYF. The CDR3 coding sequence is TGCGCCAGCAGCCAAGGGTACGGGAAGGAGACCCAGTACTTC.

This clonotype was recorded a few times. This chain uses TRBV7-8 with TRBJ1-6, with 10 positions matching TRBD1. This CDR3 has 16 residues. Germline values: CDR1 SGHVS, CDR2 FQNEAQ. Trimming took 3 bases from V and 7 from J; bases not matched to a gene: 6. CDR3 nucleotides: TGTGCCAGCAGCTTGTCCCGGGACAGGGGCAATTCACCCCTCCACTTT. Translating gives CASSLSRDRGNSPLHF.

V and J are TRBV4-1 and TRBJ2-4; D may be TRBD1 (7 bases). Germline V gene sequence: CDR1 MGHRA, CDR2 YSYEKL. The CDR3 length is 14 residues. The V end lost 1 base, the J end lost 8 bases, and 12 bases lay between the germline ends. CDR3: CASSQVSRGDIQYF. The CDR3 DNA reads TGCGCCAGCAGCCAAGTTTCCAGGGGGGACATTCAGTACTTC.

This rearrangement joins TRBV19 to TRBJ1-2; D gene ambiguous. Germline V gene data show CDR1 as LNHDA and CDR2 as SQIVND (reference sequence). V shed 1 base and J shed 4 bases, with 10 bases lying between them. The CDR3 is made up of 14 amino acids. The CDR3 is CASSIAPASYGYTF. The CDR3 nucleotides read TGTGCCAGTAGTATAGCACCGGCTAGCTATGGCTACACCTTC. Drawing the rest from reference TRBV19 and TRBJ1-2, the complete variable domain is DGGITQSPKYLFRKEGQNVTLSCEQNLNHDAMYWYRQDPGQGLRLIYYSQIVNDFQKGDIAEGYSVSREKKESFPLTVTSAQKNPTAFYLCASSIAPASYGYTFGSGTRLTVV.

The chain recombines TRBV4-1 with TRBJ2-1, with D perhaps assigned TRBD1 or TRBD2 (5 bases each). Trimming cost V 0 bases and J 4 bases, with 10 bases left between them. The CDR3 spans 15 residues. Germline CDR1 MGHRA, CDR2 YSYEKL. The CDR3 DNA sequence: TGCGCCAGCAGCCAAGAATGGGGGAGTTACAATGAGCAGTTCTTC. The encoded protein is CASSQEWGSYNEQFF.

The chain carries TRBV12-3 or TRBV12-4 and TRBJ2-6, with TRBD1 matching 8 bases. CDR3 length equals 16 residues. V shed 2 bases, J shed 3 bases, and the junction held 3 bases outside the gene matches. The CDR3 loop reads CASSLQGALGANVLTF. CDR3 coding DNA: TGTGCCAGCAGTTTACAGGGGGCGCTTGGGGCCAACGTCCTGACTTTC.

This clonotype appeared a few times. The rearrangement joins TRBV13 to TRBJ2-1; D perhaps matches TRBD2 (5 bases). V was cut by 0 bases and J by 10 bases, with 13 bases left in between. The germline CDR1 and CDR2 sequences are PRHDT and FYEKMQ (reference sequence). The CDR3 totals 14 residues. CDR3 DNA sequence: TGTGCCAGCAGCTTAGGAATTCCGGGAAGGGAGCAGTTCTTC. This sequence encodes CASSLGIPGREQFF.

This clonotype occurred a few times. The chain couples TRBV27 to TRBJ2-2, with 11 bases aligning to TRBD2. This CDR3 contains 16 residues. Germline V gene sequence: CDR1 MNHEY, CDR2 SMNVEV (reference sequence). The trim removed 6 bases at V and 5 bases at J, leaving 8 bases unmatched. The CDR3 nucleotides are TGTGCCAGCAGGTCTAGCGGGGGGATTCGGACCGGGGAGCTGTTTTTT. Protein: CASRSSGGIRTGELFF.

The chain uses TRBV28 and TRBJ2-7; D is ambiguous. The CDR3 loop spans 13 amino acids. CDR1 and CDR2 (germline): MDHEN, SYDVKM. V was clipped by 2 bases and J by 3 bases, with 8 bases between them. Here the CDR3 DNA reads TGTGCCAGCAGTTTAACGTACGGCTACGAGCAGTACTTC. Translation gives CASSLTYGYEQYF.

The rearrangement links TRBV18 to TRBJ2-2; weak D call: TRBD2 (5 bases). This CDR3 contains 16 residues. V was trimmed by 1 base and J by 3 bases, leaving 12 bases between them. Germline CDR1 KGHSH, CDR2 LQKENI. As DNA, the CDR3 is TGTGCCAGCTCACCACGGGAAGGAGCGGACACCGGGGAGCTGTTTTTT. Translated: CASSPREGADTGELFF.

This clonotype was seen a few times. V usage is TRBV13 and J usage is TRBJ2-3; 12 nucleotides agree with TRBD2. Germline V gene sequence: CDR1 PRHDT, CDR2 FYEKMQ (reference sequence). This CDR3 has 18 residues. Unmatched junction bases numbered 9, after V lost 5 bases and J lost 0 bases. The CDR3 bases are TGTGCCAGCAGCCTGACTAGCGGGGGTCCCGAAAGCACAGATACGCAGTATTTT. It translates to CASSLTSGGPESTDTQYF.

This clonotype came up a few times. The CDR3 loop is CSVRQVKAYGYTF. CDR3 nucleotides: TGCAGCGTCAGACAGGTCAAGGCCTATGGCTACACCTTC. The rearrangement joins TRBV29-1 to TRBJ1-2, with D perhaps matching TRBD1 (6 bases). CDR1 is SQVTM and CDR2 is ANQGSEA in the germline V gene. This CDR3 comprises 13 residues. Trimming pared 6 bases from V and 4 bases from J, leaving 15 bases between.

This chain uses TRBV14 with TRBJ2-4; D is perhaps TRBD1 (6 bases). The CDR3 is 13 amino acids. CDR1 is SGHDN, CDR2 FVKESK, per germline. V lost 8 bases and J lost 8, with 16 bases in between. The CDR3: CASGIQGWDIQYF. Written as DNA, the CDR3 is TGTGCCAGCGGCATACAGGGTTGGGACATTCAGTACTTC.

A few counts support this clonotype. The chain is built from TRBV6-2 or TRBV6-3 and TRBJ1-5, with a tentative D call TRBD1 (5 bases). From germline, CDR1 is MNHEY and CDR2 SVGEGT. The CDR3 runs 13 residues. The V gene lost 4 bases and the J gene lost 6 bases, with 10 bases spanning the gap. CDR3 amino acids: CASSLAGPQPQHF. The CDR3 DNA is TGTGCCAGCAGTTTGGCAGGGCCTCAGCCCCAGCATTTT.

This clonotype was detected only a few times. The chain recombines TRBV7-9 with TRBJ2-5, with D uncertain. V was shortened by 2 bases and J by 2 bases, with 15 bases between the two germline ends. The V gene's germline CDR1 is SEHNR and CDR2 FQNEAQ (reference sequence). The CDR3 runs 16 residues. CDR3 residues: CASSLLGQYIQETQYF. The CDR3 nucleotides read TGTGCCAGCAGCTTATTAGGGCAGTACATTCAAGAGACCCAGTACTTC.

The CDR3 protein is CASSVEGSSQETQYF. Here the CDR3 DNA reads TGTGCCAGCAGCGTGGAGGGGTCTTCACAAGAGACCCAGTACTTC. The chain couples TRBV9 to TRBJ2-5; TRBD2 might be the D (6 bases). Per the germline V gene, CDR1 is SGDLS and CDR2 is YYNGEE. The V end was cut by 2 bases, the J end by 2 bases, with 13 bases between. This CDR3 has 15 residues. Full variable domain (remainder filled in from reference TRBV9 and TRBJ2-5): DSGVTQTPKHLITATGQRVTLRCSPRSGDLSVYWYQQSLDQGLQFLIQYYNGEERAKGNILERFSAQQFPDLHSELNLSSLELGDSALYFCASSVEGSSQETQYFGPGTRLLVL.

The chain employs TRBV12-3 or TRBV12-4 and TRBJ2-6; 7 bases match TRBD1. This CDR3 is 17 amino acids long. The trim removed 4 bases at V and 0 bases at J, leaving 6 bases unmatched. The CDR3 DNA follows: TGTGCCAGCAGTTCGGTGACAGGGAGCTCTGGGGCCAACGTCCTGACTTTC. Residues: CASSSVTGSSGANVLTF.

This clonotype was seen only a few times. CDR3 sequence (DNA): TGTGCCAGCAGCTTAGCGCTGTCGGCAGGGGAGCAGTTCTTC. It codes for CASSLALSAGEQFF. The rearrangement links TRBV7-9 to TRBJ2-1, with TRBD1 as a possible D gene (5 bases). There are 14 residues in the CDR3. CDR1 and CDR2 from the germline V gene are SEHNR and FQNEAQ (reference sequence). Trimming removed 0 bases at V and 10 bases at J, with 13 bases between.